The rows below give T cell receptor beta chains drawn from one sample of a study of blood T cells in healthy people across ages. Using its own MiXCR run on the 5' RACE reads, TCRdb lists one record per CDR3 protein. Of hundreds of thousands of distinct CDR3 sequences listed, 58% were seen once; the top ten hold 30% to 45%. Sequenced material: blood. The receptors stem from a man between 60 and 75 years old in good health. CDR3s include the opening cysteine and the closing phenylalanine or tryptophan. The D gene is left open where the match is weak. Expanded clones are given a class, and other clones once, few, many or no size at all.

v_gene	d_gene	j_gene	abundance	CDR3aa	CDR3nt
TRBV20-1	TRBD2	TRBJ2-5	NA	CSALGLARETQYF	TGCAGTGCTTTGGGACTAGCCCGGGAGACCCAGTACTTC
TRBV24-1	NA	TRBJ2-5	NA	CATSDPTGRFQYF	TGTGCCACCAGTGACCCGACCGGCCGATTCCAGTACTTC
TRBV9	NA	TRBJ2-3	NA	CASSVGASQFSDTQYF	TGTGCCAGCAGCGTAGGCGCTAGTCAATTTTCAGATACGCAGTATTTT
TRBV28	TRBD1	TRBJ1-2	NA	CASKRTGNYGYTF	TGTGCCAGCAAGCGGACAGGGAACTATGGCTACACCTTC
TRBV29-1	NA	TRBJ1-4	NA	CSVETPNNEKLFF	TGCAGCGTTGAGACACCAAATAATGAAAAACTGTTTTTT
TRBV20-1	TRBD2	TRBJ2-1	NA	CSAGPGLAYNEQFF	TGCAGTGCCGGACCGGGACTAGCCTACAATGAGCAGTTCTTC
TRBV29-1	TRBD2	TRBJ2-4	few	CSVAFSGENIQYF	TGCAGCGTTGCCTTTAGCGGGGAGAACATTCAGTACTTC
TRBV7-9	NA	TRBJ2-7	NA	CASSRMGSVETPQYF	TGTGCCAGCAGCCGAATGGGGTCGGTGGAGACCCCCCAGTACTTC
TRBV25-1	NA	TRBJ2-7	NA	CASSDGSWEHEQYF	TGTGCCAGCAGTGATGGTTCGTGGGAACACGAGCAGTACTTC
TRBV6-1	NA	TRBJ1-2	NA	CASSGAWDPANYGYTF	TGTGCCAGCAGTGGAGCCTGGGATCCAGCTAACTATGGCTACACCTTC
TRBV5-1	NA	TRBJ2-7	once	CASSFFPRYEQYF	TGCGCCAGCAGCTTCTTTCCCCGCTACGAGCAGTACTTC
TRBV9	NA	TRBJ2-1	NA	CASSPRGDLYNEQFF	TGTGCCAGCAGCCCCCGGGGAGACCTTTACAATGAGCAGTTCTTC
TRBV4-1	NA	TRBJ1-6	many	CASSQSSLISYNSPLHF	TGCGCCAGCAGCCAAAGTTCCCTTATTTCCTATAATTCACCCCTCCACTTT
TRBV7-8	NA	TRBJ2-1	once	CASSLQPRGPALWQFF	TGTGCCAGCAGCTTACAACCCCGAGGACCTGCATTGTGGCAGTTCTTC
TRBV27	NA	TRBJ1-2	NA	CASSPPGSGAAHYGYTF	TGTGCCAGCAGTCCCCCGGGAAGCGGGGCCGCGCACTATGGCTACACCTTC
TRBV2	NA	TRBJ1-6	NA	CASSFSIPGDNSPLHF	TGTGCCAGCAGCTTTTCAATTCCGGGGGATAATTCACCCCTCCACTTT
TRBV21-1	NA	TRBJ1-2	NA	CASSKSVRRLKYGYTF	TGTGCCAGCAGCAAATCGGTCAGAAGATTAAAATATGGCTACACCTTC